Sequencing of this TCR beta chain was carried out in a study of T cells in Graves' hyperthyroidism and ophthalmopathy. The CDR3 length is 15 residues. Looked up from germline, CDR1 is DFQATT and CDR2 is SNEGSKA (reference sequence). J lost 6 bases, V lost 6 bases, and 10 bases had no gene match. Stable disease denoted Graves' hyperthyroidism without ophthalmopathy progression within 18 months. Researchers took RNA transcripts and amplified the TCR beta CDR3 regions from them. With the HTBI primer set, the TCR CDR3 went through a first round of RT-PCR. Each CDR3 protein gets one entry after TCRdb re-called the multiplex PCR reads with MiXCR. Seen here are around 440,000 distinct CDR3 sequences, around a sixth observed once, and the top ten hold 13% to 15%. This clonotype was recorded many times.

The sequenced sample was blood. The sequence derives from a woman between 18 and 30 years old with Graves' hyperthyroidism. The chain is built from TRBV20-1 and TRBJ2-1; 11 bases are a match to TRBD2. CDR3 bases: TGCAGTGCGTTTATAGCGGGGGGGAAGTCCAATGAGCAGTTCTTC. Amino acid sequence: CSAFIAGGKSNEQFF.